These T cell receptor beta chains were read from a single sample in a study of vaccination and CD4 T cells after COVID-19. TCRdb reanalysed the PCR reads using MiXCR and keeps one entry per CDR3 protein. The data contain about 10,000 distinct CDR3 sequences, about 81% of them singletons. Their antigens are not known. Source material: CD4+ T cells from blood, cultured in vitro. These receptors were taken from a human donor who had recovered from COVID-19. CDR3s include the opening cysteine and the closing phenylalanine or tryptophan. A D gene is named only where the DNA matches it firmly. Where a row states a size, it is once, few, many or the class of an expanded clone; other rows omit it.

DNA | CDR3 | size | J | D | V
TGTGCCAGCACCTCGGGACAGTACTCCTACGAGCAGTACTTC | CASTSGQYSYEQYF | . | TRBJ2-7 | TRBD1 | TRBV11-2
TGTGCCAGCAGTCAGGACAGGGCTTCTAACTATGGCTACACCTTC | CASSQDRASNYGYTF | . | TRBJ1-2 | TRBD1 | TRBV2
TGTGCCAGCAGCCGAACAGGGATCGGACCCTCCTACGAGCAGTACTTC | CASSRTGIGPSYEQYF | . | TRBJ2-7 | . | TRBV7-9
TGTGCCAGCAGCCCCGAGGGAGAGCGGGAGACCCAGTACTTC | CASSPEGERETQYF | . | TRBJ2-5 | . | TRBV7-9
TGTGCCACCAGCAGGGTCCTAGCGGGAGGGCTGCACGAGCAGTACTTC | CATSRVLAGGLHEQYF | . | TRBJ2-7 | TRBD2 | TRBV15
TGTGCCAGCAGCTTTACAGACGTCCAGTATTCACCCCTCCACTTT | CASSFTDVQYSPLHF | . | TRBJ1-6 | . | TRBV7-9
TGTGCCAGCAGCTTCCAGGGGAGCTCCTACGAGCAGTACTTC | CASSFQGSSYEQYF | . | TRBJ2-7 | . | TRBV7-9
TGTGCCAGCAGTTTCCTTGAGGGAAGCAATCAGCCCCAGCATTTT | CASSFLEGSNQPQHF | . | TRBJ1-5 | . | TRBV6-2/TRBV6-3
TGTGCCACCAGCAGAGATCCCCCAGCGGGGGGATACGAGCAGTACTTC | CATSRDPPAGGYEQYF | . | TRBJ2-7 | TRBD2 | TRBV15
TGTGCCAGCAGCTTAGAGCCGGGGTTGGGAGGCTACACCTTC | CASSLEPGLGGYTF | . | TRBJ1-2 | . | TRBV7-3
TGTGCCAGCAGCCCCATAACAGGATCAGGGGCGGGAGCGCTTACCTACGAGCAGTACTTC | CASSPITGSGAGALTYEQYF | . | TRBJ2-7 | . | TRBV7-2
TGTGCCTGGAGTGTACGGACAGATCGAGGCTACACCTTC | CAWSVRTDRGYTF | . | TRBJ1-2 | . | TRBV30
TGTGCCAGCAGTCCCCGGGTGGGCGAGCAGTACTTC | CASSPRVGEQYF | . | TRBJ2-7 | . | TRBV12-3/TRBV12-4
TGTGCCAGCACCCCCTTTCCGGTGGCTAATGAAAAACTGTTTTTT | CASTPFPVANEKLFF | . | TRBJ1-4 | . | TRBV6-1
TGTGCCAGCAGTTACCAGGGGAACTATGGCTACACCTTC | CASSYQGNYGYTF | . | TRBJ1-2 | . | TRBV6-5
TGCAGTGCTAGCCGAGCGGGAGTATGGAGCACAGATACGCAGTATTTT | CSASRAGVWSTDTQYF | medium-sized | TRBJ2-3 | TRBD2 | TRBV20-1
TGTGCCAGCAGACCCACAGGTCGTAACTATGGCTACACCTTC | CASRPTGRNYGYTF | . | TRBJ1-2 | . | TRBV12-3/TRBV12-4
TGTGCCAGCAGCCACCGAACCGGGGCCTCTTACTATGGCTACACCTTC | CASSHRTGASYYGYTF | few | TRBJ1-2 | . | TRBV7-9
TGCAGTGCCGGGACTAGCGGGAGAGGGTTGGCCCAGTACTTC | CSAGTSGRGLAQYF | . | TRBJ2-5 | TRBD2 | TRBV20-1
TGTGCCAGCAGCTACAGGACAAGCTCCCTCCAGAATCAGCCCCAGCATTTT | CASSYRTSSLQNQPQHF | . | TRBJ1-5 | . | TRBV7-2
TGTGCCACCAGCAAAGGACCCAGAAATCAGCCCCAGCATTTT | CATSKGPRNQPQHF | once | TRBJ1-5 | . | TRBV24-1
TGTGCCAGCAGCGGGGGGGCGTTGAACACTGAAGCTTTCTTT | CASSGGALNTEAFF | medium-sized | TRBJ1-1 | . | TRBV11-2
TGTGCCAGCAGCCACCAACTAGCGGGAACCTACAATGAGCAGTTCTTC | CASSHQLAGTYNEQFF | . | TRBJ2-1 | TRBD2 | TRBV6-2/TRBV6-3
TGCAGTGCCACTAGCGGGAGGCTTAACGAGCAGTACTTC | CSATSGRLNEQYF | . | TRBJ2-7 | TRBD2 | TRBV20-1
TGCAGTGCCCCGGTGGGGACTAGTGAAACCGTTACGCAGTATTTT | CSAPVGTSETVTQYF | . | TRBJ2-3 | TRBD2 | TRBV20-1
TGTGCCAGCAGTTTAGGTTCCCAAGGGAGCAATCAGCCCCAGCATTTT | CASSLGSQGSNQPQHF | . | TRBJ1-5 | . | TRBV28
TGTGCCACCCTCGTAGGGTTAAATAGCAATCAGCCCCAGCATTTT | CATLVGLNSNQPQHF | once | TRBJ1-5 | . | TRBV19
TGTGCCAGTAGTATAGTCGTTGGGCAGGGGAGCAATCAGCCCCAGCATTTT | CASSIVVGQGSNQPQHF | . | TRBJ1-5 | . | TRBV19
TGTGCCGCAAGCGGGGGGGGCACAGATACGCAGTATTTT | CAASGGGTDTQYF | . | TRBJ2-3 | TRBD2 | TRBV10-3
TGTGCCAGTAGTCAAACTAGCGGGAGCGTCTACGAGCAGTACTTC | CASSQTSGSVYEQYF | once | TRBJ2-7 | TRBD2 | TRBV19
TGTGCCATCACAGGGTATCAATACACTGAAGCTTTCTTT | CAITGYQYTEAFF | . | TRBJ1-1 | . | TRBV28
TGTGCCAGCAGTTTACTGTCTAAACCGGGGTATTTT | CASSLLSKPGYF | once | TRBJ2-3 | . | TRBV28
TGTGCCACCGCAGATTTTGGGACAGGGGAGACCGGGGAGCTGTTTTTT | CATADFGTGETGELFF | once | TRBJ2-2 | TRBD1 | TRBV24-1
TGTGCCTGGAGGAGACGTCTTGGACTAGCGGATGACTCTGGGGCCAACGTCCTGACTTTC | CAWRRRLGLADDSGANVLTF | . | TRBJ2-6 | TRBD2 | TRBV30
TGTGCCAGTGACAGGGGGACACCACTTAGCAATCAGCCCCAGCATTTT | CASDRGTPLSNQPQHF | . | TRBJ1-5 | TRBD1 | TRBV19
TGTGCCAGCAGCTTAACGCCCGCCCTAGCGGGAGGCTCTTACGAGCAGTACTTC | CASSLTPALAGGSYEQYF | few | TRBJ2-7 | TRBD2 | TRBV7-2
TGTGCCAGCAGCCCGCAGGGGCCTCGAGGGGGCTACACCTTC | CASSPQGPRGGYTF | . | TRBJ1-2 | . | TRBV6-2/TRBV6-3
TGCGCCAGCAGTGAGTCTCCGGGACAGAAACTCTACGAGCAGTACTTC | CASSESPGQKLYEQYF | few | TRBJ2-7 | TRBD1 | TRBV10-1
TGTGCCAGCAGCCGAGGGACGCTCCAAGAGACCCAGTACTTC | CASSRGTLQETQYF | . | TRBJ2-5 | . | TRBV7-2
TGTGCCAGCAGCCTTCGGACAGGTAGAAACACCGGGGAGCTGTTTTTT | CASSLRTGRNTGELFF | once | TRBJ2-2 | TRBD1 | TRBV28
TGCAGTGCTAGAGTAGTCGGGAGGACCTACCAAGAGACCCAGTACTTC | CSARVVGRTYQETQYF | . | TRBJ2-5 | TRBD2 | TRBV20-1
TGTGCCAGCAGCACCGGTCCCAACACTGAAGCTTTCTTT | CASSTGPNTEAFF | . | TRBJ1-1 | . | TRBV12-3/TRBV12-4
TGCAGTGCAGCTGCTACTGGTCTCCTTACCCCCCAAGAGACCCAGTACTTC | CSAAATGLLTPQETQYF | . | TRBJ2-5 | . | TRBV20-1
TGTGCCAGCAGTGAGACCGGACAGAACACGCAGTATTTT | CASSETGQNTQYF | . | TRBJ2-3 | . | TRBV6-1
TGCAGTGCTAGAGATCTGGGACTAGCCGATTCCTACAATGAGCAGTTCTTC | CSARDLGLADSYNEQFF | . | TRBJ2-1 | TRBD2 | TRBV20-1
TGTGCCAGCAGCTTGGGGGGGCTAAGCAATCAGCCCCAGCATTTT | CASSLGGLSNQPQHF | few | TRBJ1-5 | . | TRBV5-6
TGTGCCAGCAGCTTAGGAAGAAGGGACTATGGCTACACCTTC | CASSLGRRDYGYTF | . | TRBJ1-2 | . | TRBV7-8
TGTGCCACCAGCAGACCAGACAGGGCTCGGTCCTACACCTTC | CATSRPDRARSYTF | . | TRBJ1-2 | TRBD1 | TRBV15
TGTGCCAGCAGCGCGCGAAGTGAGTCCTACGAGCAGTACTTC | CASSARSESYEQYF | once | TRBJ2-7 | . | TRBV7-2
TGCAGTGCTGGCCTCGGGCGGGATCAGCCCCAGCATTTT | CSAGLGRDQPQHF | few | TRBJ1-5 | . | TRBV20-1
TGTGCCAGCAGTTACTTTTCACCAACTAGCGGGAGGCCTTCCGAGCAGTACTTC | CASSYFSPTSGRPSEQYF | . | TRBJ2-7 | TRBD2 | TRBV6-5
TGTGCCAGTACCACAGGTGGTGCTCAGCCCCAGCATTTT | CASTTGGAQPQHF | . | TRBJ1-5 | . | TRBV19
TGTGCCAGCACCCGCCGATTGGGGTCCTACGAGCAGTACTTC | CASTRRLGSYEQYF | . | TRBJ2-7 | . | TRBV28
TGTGCCAGCAGTCATGTGGGGGGGCCGATGAACACTGAAGCTTTCTTT | CASSHVGGPMNTEAFF | once | TRBJ1-1 | . | TRBV6-2/TRBV6-3
TGTGCCAGCAGCCCCACCGGCAGGGGAAGCTACACCTTC | CASSPTGRGSYTF | few | TRBJ1-2 | . | TRBV28